This T cell receptor beta chain was retrieved from a study of blood T cell repertoires in COVID-19. Study overall: Researchers got acute and convalescent COVID-19 samples from the United States, Italy and Spain.

Trimming stripped 4 bases from V and 6 bases from J, with 10 bases between. Germline values: CDR1 SGDLS, CDR2 YYNGEE. The CDR3 sequence is 12 residues long. Per the study methods: Scientists estimated how many nucleated cells there were by amplifying reference gene primers. Some clones are missing from TCRdb's copy, which holds only in-frame ones; the method was immunoSEQ multiplex PCR. For V, J and clone size, that table is used; D and trimming come from the DNA. The data contain some 200,000 clones, just under 90% of them singletons. This sequence joins TRBV9 and TRBJ1-1; no reliable D call. Sequencing was done on a sample of peripheral blood. The sequence derives from a woman under 30 who had recovered from COVID-19. CDR3 in amino acids: CASSPGPPEAFF. CDR3 coding DNA: TGTGCCAGCAGCCCTGGCCCACCTGAAGCTTTCTTT.